This paragraph covers one T cell receptor (beta chain) sequence. The source of the sample is a study of blood T cell repertoires in COVID-19. Study-wide background: Acute-phase and convalescent COVID-19 samples originated in the United States, Italy and Spain. T cells, B-cell-depleted T cells, or PBMCs supplied cDNA or gDNA.

Within the 2 weeks before study entry, each person in the exposed group met a COVID-19 case. As processed by the authors: Amplification of reference gene primers provided the estimated nucleated cell counts. Generated by immunoSEQ multiplex PCR, the TCRdb table keeps only in-frame clones and is missing some. V and J calls plus clone size are reproduced from that table; the DNA served to infer D and trimming. Among around 250,000 clones listed, 88% were seen once. V was pared by 4 bases and J by 4 bases, with 4 bases of the junction left unmatched. CDR3 length equals 14 residues. Germline CDR1 is MDHEN and CDR2 is SYDVKM.

Sequenced: PBMCs or T cells enriched from blood (not recorded which). The gene calls are TRBV28 and TRBJ1-1, with 9 positions matching TRBD1. This clonotype was sampled from a woman between 40 and 50 years old who had been exposed to COVID-19. This CDR3 is CASSSDRGTTEAFF. CDR3 DNA: TGTGCCAGCAGTTCAGACAGGGGGACCACTGAAGCTTTCTTT.